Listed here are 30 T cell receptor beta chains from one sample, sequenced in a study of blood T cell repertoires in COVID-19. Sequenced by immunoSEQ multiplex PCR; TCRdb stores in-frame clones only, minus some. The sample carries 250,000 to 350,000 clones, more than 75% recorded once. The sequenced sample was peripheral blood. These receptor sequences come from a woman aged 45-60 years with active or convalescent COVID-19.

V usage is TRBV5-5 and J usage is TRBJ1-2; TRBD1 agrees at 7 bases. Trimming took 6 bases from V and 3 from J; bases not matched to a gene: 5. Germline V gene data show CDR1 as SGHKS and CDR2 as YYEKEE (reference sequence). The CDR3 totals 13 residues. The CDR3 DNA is TGTGCCAGCAACCCCGGGACAGACTATGGCTACACCTTC. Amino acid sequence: CASNPGTDYGYTF.

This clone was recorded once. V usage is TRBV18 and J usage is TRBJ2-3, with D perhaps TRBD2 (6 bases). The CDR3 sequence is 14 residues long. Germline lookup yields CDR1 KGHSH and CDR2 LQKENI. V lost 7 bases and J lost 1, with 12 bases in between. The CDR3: CASFPGGGTDTQYF. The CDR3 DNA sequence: TGTGCCAGCTTTCCCGGGGGTGGCACAGATACGCAGTATTTT. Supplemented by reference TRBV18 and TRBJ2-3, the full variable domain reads NAGVMQNPRHLVRRRGQEARLRCSPMKGHSHVYWYRQLPEEGLKFMVYLQKENIIDESGMPKERFSAEFPKEGPSILRIQQVVRGDSAAYFCASFPGGGTDTQYFGPGTRLTVL.

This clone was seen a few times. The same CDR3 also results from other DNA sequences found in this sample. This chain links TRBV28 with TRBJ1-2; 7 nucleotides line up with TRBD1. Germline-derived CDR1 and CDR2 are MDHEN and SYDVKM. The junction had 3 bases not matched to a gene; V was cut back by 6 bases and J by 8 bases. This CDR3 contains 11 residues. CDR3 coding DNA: TGTGCCAGCAGCACAGGGGTCGGCTACACCTTC. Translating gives CASSTGVGYTF.

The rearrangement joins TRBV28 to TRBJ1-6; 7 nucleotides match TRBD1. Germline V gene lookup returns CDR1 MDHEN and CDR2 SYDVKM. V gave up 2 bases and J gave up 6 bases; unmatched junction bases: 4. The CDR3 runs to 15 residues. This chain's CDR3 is CASSLRGDSNSPLHF. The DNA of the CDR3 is TGTGCCAGCAGTTTACGAGGGGACAGTAATTCACCCCTCCACTTT.

CDR3 loop: CASRRDVDGNEQFF. For the CDR3, the DNA is TGTGCCTCTAGGCGGGACGTCGATGGCAATGAGCAGTTCTTC. The gene calls are TRBV10-3 and TRBJ2-1; D might be TRBD2 (6 bases). The CDR3 sequence is 14 residues long. The ends were cut back, 11 bases at V and 6 bases at J, with 20 bases in the middle. Germline CDR1 reads ENHRY; CDR2 reads SYGVKD.

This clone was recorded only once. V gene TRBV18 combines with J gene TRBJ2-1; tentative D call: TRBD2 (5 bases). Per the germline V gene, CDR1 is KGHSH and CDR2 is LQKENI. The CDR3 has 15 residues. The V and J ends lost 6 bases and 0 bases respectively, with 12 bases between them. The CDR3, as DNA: TGTGCCAGCTCGTTACTAGGGAGCTCCTACAATGAGCAGTTCTTC. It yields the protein CASSLLGSSYNEQFF. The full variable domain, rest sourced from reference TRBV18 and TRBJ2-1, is NAGVMQNPRHLVRRRGQEARLRCSPMKGHSHVYWYRQLPEEGLKFMVYLQKENIIDESGMPKERFSAEFPKEGPSILRIQQVVRGDSAAYFCASSLLGSSYNEQFFGPGTRLTVL.

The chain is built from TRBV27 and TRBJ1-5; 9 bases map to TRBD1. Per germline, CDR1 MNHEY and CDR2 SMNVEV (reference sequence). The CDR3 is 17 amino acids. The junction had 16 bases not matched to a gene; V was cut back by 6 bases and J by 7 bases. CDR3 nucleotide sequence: TGTGCCAGCAGCCTGGGGCAGATCGGGACAGGGAGACAGCCCCAGCATTTT. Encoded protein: CASSLGQIGTGRQPQHF.

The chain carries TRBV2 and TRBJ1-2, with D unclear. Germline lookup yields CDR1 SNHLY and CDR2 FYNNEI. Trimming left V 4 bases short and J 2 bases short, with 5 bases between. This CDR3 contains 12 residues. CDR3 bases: TGTGCCAGCAGTGGAGGCAACTATGGCTACACCTTC. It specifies CASSGGNYGYTF.

CDR3 bases: TGTGCCAGCTCACCCCTAGCGGACTCGTACAATGAGCAGTTCTTC. It translates to CASSPLADSYNEQFF. This chain links TRBV18 with TRBJ2-1; TRBD2 matches at 7 bases. The length of the CDR3 is 15 residues. The germline V gene encodes CDR1 KGHSH and CDR2 LQKENI. Losses at the gene ends were 3 bases for V and 4 bases for J; bases not matched to a gene: 6. Complete variable domain (other parts from reference TRBV18 and TRBJ2-1): NAGVMQNPRHLVRRRGQEARLRCSPMKGHSHVYWYRQLPEEGLKFMVYLQKENIIDESGMPKERFSAEFPKEGPSILRIQQVVRGDSAAYFCASSPLADSYNEQFFGPGTRLTVL.

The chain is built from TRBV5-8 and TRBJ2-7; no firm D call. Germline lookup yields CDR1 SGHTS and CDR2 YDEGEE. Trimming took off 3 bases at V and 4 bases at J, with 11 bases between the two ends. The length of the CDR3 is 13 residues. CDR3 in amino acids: CASSSTRIYEQYF. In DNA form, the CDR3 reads TGTGCCAGCAGCTCGACACGGATTTACGAGCAGTACTTC.

CDR3 protein: CASSPSGRPLSTDTQYF. The CDR3 nucleotides read TGTGCCAGCAGTCCTAGCGGGAGGCCGTTAAGCACAGATACGCAGTATTTT. J is TRBJ2-3 and V is TRBV6-6; 11 bases are shared with TRBD2. V was pared by 5 bases and J by 0 bases, with 7 bases of the junction left unmatched. CDR3 length: 17 residues. From germline, CDR1 is MNHNY and CDR2 SVGAGI (reference sequence).

CDR3 DNA sequence: TGTGCCAGCAGGGGTCCGGGGAATCTTCACGAGCAGTACTTC. Its translation: CASRGPGNLHEQYF. The chain carries TRBV6-5 and TRBJ2-7; tentative D call: TRBD2 (5 bases). This CDR3 is 14 amino acids long. CDR1 is MNHEY, CDR2 SVGAGI, per germline. Deletions cut 6 bases from V and 5 bases from J, with 17 bases between.

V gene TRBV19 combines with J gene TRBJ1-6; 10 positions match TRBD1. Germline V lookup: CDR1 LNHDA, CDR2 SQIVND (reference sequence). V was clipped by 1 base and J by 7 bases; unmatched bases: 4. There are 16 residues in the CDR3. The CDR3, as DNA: TGTGCCAGTAGTATAGGGACGACAGGGGGCAATTCACCCCTCCACTTT. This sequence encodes CASSIGTTGGNSPLHF.

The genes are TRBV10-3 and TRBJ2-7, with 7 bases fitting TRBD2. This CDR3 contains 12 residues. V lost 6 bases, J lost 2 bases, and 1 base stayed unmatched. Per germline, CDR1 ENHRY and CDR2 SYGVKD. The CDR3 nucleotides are TGTGCCATCAGCGGGACTACCTACGAGCAGTACTTC. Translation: CAISGTTYEQYF.

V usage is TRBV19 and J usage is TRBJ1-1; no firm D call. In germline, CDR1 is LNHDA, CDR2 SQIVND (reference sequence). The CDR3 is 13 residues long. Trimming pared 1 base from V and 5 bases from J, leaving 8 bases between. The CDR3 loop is CASSIGVRTEAFF. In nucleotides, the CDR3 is TGTGCCAGTAGTATAGGCGTACGGACTGAAGCTTTCTTT. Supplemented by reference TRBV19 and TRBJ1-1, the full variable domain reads DGGITQSPKYLFRKEGQNVTLSCEQNLNHDAMYWYRQDPGQGLRLIYYSQIVNDFQKGDIAEGYSVSREKKESFPLTVTSAQKNPTAFYLCASSIGVRTEAFFGQGTRLTVV.

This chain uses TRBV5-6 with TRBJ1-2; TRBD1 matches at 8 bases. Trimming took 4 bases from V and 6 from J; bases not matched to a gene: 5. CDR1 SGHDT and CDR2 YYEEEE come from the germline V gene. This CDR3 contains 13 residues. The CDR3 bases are TGTGCCAGCAGCCCACAGGGGGTAGATGGCTACACCTTC. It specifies CASSPQGVDGYTF.

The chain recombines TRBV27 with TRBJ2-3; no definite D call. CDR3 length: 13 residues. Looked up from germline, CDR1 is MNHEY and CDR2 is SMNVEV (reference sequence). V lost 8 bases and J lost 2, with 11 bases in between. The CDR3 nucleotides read TGTGCCAGCGCTCGTAGTTTCACAGATACGCAGTATTTT. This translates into CASARSFTDTQYF.

CDR3 loop: CASRQGQGTEAFF. The CDR3 region has the DNA TGCGCCAGCAGGCAGGGGCAAGGAACTGAAGCTTTCTTT. V usage is TRBV5-1 and J usage is TRBJ1-1; TRBD1 is a possible D gene (6 bases). Trimming shortened V by 5 bases and J by 5 bases, and 13 bases separated the two germline ends. CDR1 is SGHRS, CDR2 YFSETQ, per germline. This CDR3 has 13 residues.

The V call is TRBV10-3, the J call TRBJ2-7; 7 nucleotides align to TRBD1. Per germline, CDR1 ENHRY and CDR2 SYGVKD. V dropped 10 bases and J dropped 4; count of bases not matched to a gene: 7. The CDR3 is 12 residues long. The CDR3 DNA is TGTGCCAACAGGGGAGCAGGATACGAGCAGTACTTC. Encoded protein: CANRGAGYEQYF.

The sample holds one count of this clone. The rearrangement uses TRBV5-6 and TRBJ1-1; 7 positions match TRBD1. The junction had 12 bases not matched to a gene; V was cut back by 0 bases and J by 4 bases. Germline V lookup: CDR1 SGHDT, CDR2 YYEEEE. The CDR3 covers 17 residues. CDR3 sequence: CASSLELMGQRGTEAFF. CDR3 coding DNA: TGTGCCAGCAGCTTGGAGTTGATGGGACAGCGAGGCACTGAAGCTTTCTTT.

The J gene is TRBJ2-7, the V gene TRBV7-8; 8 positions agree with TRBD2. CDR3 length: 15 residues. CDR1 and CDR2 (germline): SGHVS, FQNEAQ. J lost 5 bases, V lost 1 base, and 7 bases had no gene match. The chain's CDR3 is CASSLGAGGGNEQYF. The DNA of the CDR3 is TGTGCCAGCAGCTTAGGGGCGGGGGGCGGAAACGAGCAGTACTTC.

The CDR3 DNA follows: TGTGCCATCAGTGAGGGACAGGGGGCTGGAAACACCATATATTTT. This gives the protein CAISEGQGAGNTIYF. The V call is TRBV10-3, the J call TRBJ1-3, with TRBD1 identical over 10 bases. V lost 2 bases and J lost 2; bases outside the gene matches: 0. CDR3 size: 15 residues. The V gene's germline CDR1 is ENHRY and CDR2 SYGVKD.

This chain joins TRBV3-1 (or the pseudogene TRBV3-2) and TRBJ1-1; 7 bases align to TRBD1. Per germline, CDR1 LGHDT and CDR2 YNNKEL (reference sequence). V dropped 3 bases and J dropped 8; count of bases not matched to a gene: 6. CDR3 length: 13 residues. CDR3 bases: TGTGCCAGCAGCCACTCGTACAGGGGAGAAGCTTTCTTT. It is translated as CASSHSYRGEAFF.

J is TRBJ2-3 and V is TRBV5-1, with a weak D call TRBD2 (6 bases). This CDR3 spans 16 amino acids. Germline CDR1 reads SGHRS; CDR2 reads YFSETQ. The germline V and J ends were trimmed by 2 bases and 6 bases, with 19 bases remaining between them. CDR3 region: CASSFVGSQAGDTQYF. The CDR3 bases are TGCGCCAGCAGCTTCGTCGGGAGCCAGGCGGGTGATACGCAGTATTTT.

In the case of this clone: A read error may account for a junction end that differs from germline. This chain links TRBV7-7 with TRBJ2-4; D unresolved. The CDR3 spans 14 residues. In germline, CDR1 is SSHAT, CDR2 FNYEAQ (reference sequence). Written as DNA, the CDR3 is TGTGCTAGCAGCTTACAGTTCGAGGAAAACATTCAGTACTTC. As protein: CASSLQFEENIQYF.

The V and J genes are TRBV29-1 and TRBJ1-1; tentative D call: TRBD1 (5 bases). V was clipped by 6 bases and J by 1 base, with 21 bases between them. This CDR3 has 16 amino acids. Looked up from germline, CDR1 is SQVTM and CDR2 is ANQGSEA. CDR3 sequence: CSVVGHTSPSNTEAFF. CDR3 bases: TGCAGCGTGGTAGGACATACTTCCCCCTCGAACACTGAAGCTTTCTTT.

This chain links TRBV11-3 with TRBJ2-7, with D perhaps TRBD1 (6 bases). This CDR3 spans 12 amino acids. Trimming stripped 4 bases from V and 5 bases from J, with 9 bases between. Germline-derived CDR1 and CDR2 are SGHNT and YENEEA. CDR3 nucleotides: TGTGCCAGCAGCTCACAGGGTAACGAGCAGTACTTC. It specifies CASSSQGNEQYF.

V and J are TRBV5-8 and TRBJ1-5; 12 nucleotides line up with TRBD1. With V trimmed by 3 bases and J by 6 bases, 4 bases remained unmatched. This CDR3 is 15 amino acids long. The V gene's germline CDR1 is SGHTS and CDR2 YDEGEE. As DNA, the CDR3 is TGTGCCAGCAGCTCGGGGACAGGGGGCGTTCAGCCCCAGCATTTT. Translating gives CASSSGTGGVQPQHF.

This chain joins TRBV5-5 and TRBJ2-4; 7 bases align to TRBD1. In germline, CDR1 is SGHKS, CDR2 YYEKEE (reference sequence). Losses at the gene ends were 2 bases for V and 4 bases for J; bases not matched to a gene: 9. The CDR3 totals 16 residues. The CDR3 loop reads CASSFSPGGVKNIQYF. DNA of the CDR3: TGTGCCAGCAGCTTTTCCCCAGGGGGAGTTAAAAACATTCAGTACTTC.

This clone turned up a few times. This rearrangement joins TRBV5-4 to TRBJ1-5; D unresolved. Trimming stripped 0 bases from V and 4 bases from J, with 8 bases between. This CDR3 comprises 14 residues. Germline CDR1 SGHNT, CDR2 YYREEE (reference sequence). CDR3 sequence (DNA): TGTGCCAGCAGCTTGGGAGGCGGGAATCAGCCCCAGCATTTT. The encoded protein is CASSLGGGNQPQHF.